The T cell receptor beta chain under discussion was sequenced for a study of identical twins. General study results and limits: For cord blood, abundant beta clonotypes had fewer insertions, unlike memory repertoires, which showed none.

Trimming pared 2 bases from V and 0 bases from J, leaving 7 bases between. There are 14 residues in the CDR3. The germline V gene has CDR1 MNHEY and CDR2 SMNVEV (reference sequence). This clonotype was seen ten or more times. Antigen unknown. Healthy Caucasians supplied all donations. Template switching added a universal primer binding site, and final cDNA carried unique molecular identifiers. One entry per CDR3 protein results from TCRdb running MiXCR on the 5' RACE reads. The sample gives nearly 650,000 distinct CDR3 sequences, roughly 6.6% of which show up once; roughly 1.5% is in the top ten. This sample also belongs to another study, concerning yellow fever vaccine responses in identical twins. As that study records: Twin vaccine T cell responses reportedly seemed partly convergent, partly personalized.

The clonotype was recovered from a woman under 30 in good health. The V gene is TRBV27, the J gene TRBJ1-2; D unresolved. Sequencing used PBMCs. The CDR3 here is CASSLNRANYGYTF. Here the CDR3 DNA reads TGTGCCAGCAGTTTAAACAGAGCTAACTATGGCTACACCTTC.